This T cell receptor beta chain was recovered during a study of CD4 T cells in relation to SARS-CoV-2 and coronaviruses. Study context: ViraFEST: roughly 10-day antigen culture of PBMCs, then TCR beta CDR3 sequencing. Negative control cultures got HIV-1 Nef peptides or no peptide.

Assay used: immunoSEQ multiplex PCR; TCRdb lists only in-frame clones, some missing. The sample contains approximately 18,000 clones, about 81% of which appear only once. Unexposed donor CD4+ T cells date from about 2011-2018, before the COVID-19 pandemic. After approximately ten days of culture, CD4+ T cells were isolated. As cell numbers allowed, unexposed-donor CD4+ T cells faced SARS-CoV-2 S/N and four cold-coronavirus spikes. On days 3 and 7, cultures got half fresh IL-2 medium. This CDR3 contains 17 residues. The V and J ends lost 0 bases and 1 base respectively, with 15 bases between them. Germline V gene lookup returns CDR1 KGHSY and CDR2 FQNENV. This clone was detected only a few times. Its specificity is not known.

The sequenced sample was CD4+ T cells from PBMCs, cultured in vitro. The V gene is TRBV16, the J gene TRBJ1-1; D call uncertain. The receptor's source is a human donor in good health. CDR3 coding DNA: TGTGCCAGCAGCCAATCCCACCCCCGGACGGCGAACACTGAAGCTTTCTTT. Protein: CASSQSHPRTANTEAFF.